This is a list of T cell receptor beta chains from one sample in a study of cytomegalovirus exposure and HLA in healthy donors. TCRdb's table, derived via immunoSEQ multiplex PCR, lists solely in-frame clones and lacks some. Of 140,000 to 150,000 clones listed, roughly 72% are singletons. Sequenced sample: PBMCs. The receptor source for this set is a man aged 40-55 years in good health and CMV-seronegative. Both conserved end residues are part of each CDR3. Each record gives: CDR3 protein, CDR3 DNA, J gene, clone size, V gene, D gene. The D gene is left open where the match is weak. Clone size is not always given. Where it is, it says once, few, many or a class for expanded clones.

CASSLDRGVREKLFF	TGTGCCAGCTCACTCGACAGGGGAGTAAGAGAAAAACTGTTTTTT	TRBJ1-4	-	TRBV18	TRBD1
CASSEEGQGAVEQYF	TGTGCCAGCAGTGAAGAGGGACAGGGGGCTGTCGAGCAGTACTTC	TRBJ2-7	few	TRBV6-1	TRBD1
CASSLGQGSQPQHF	TGTGCCAGCAGTCTCGGACAGGGGAGCCAGCCCCAGCATTTT	TRBJ1-5	-	TRBV16	TRBD1
CASTERHSNTEAFF	TGTGCCAGCACCGAGCGGCACTCGAACACTGAAGCTTTCTTT	TRBJ1-1	-	TRBV2	-
CASSPNGAQPQHF	TGTGCCAGCAGCCCTAACGGAGCCCAGCCCCAGCATTTT	TRBJ1-5	-	TRBV7-9	-
CASSLGRGAETQYF	TGTGCCAGCAGCTTAGGCCGGGGGGCAGAGACCCAGTACTTC	TRBJ2-5	-	TRBV11-3	-
CASSLDSGGGEKLLF	TGCGCCAGCAGCTTGGATTCTGGGGGCGGCGAAAAACTGCTTTTT	TRBJ1-4	once	TRBV5-1	-
CASSLIAGEGETQYF	TGTGCCAGCAGCTTGATTGCCGGGGAGGGCGAGACCCAGTACTTC	TRBJ2-5	-	TRBV5-4	TRBD2
CARAGQGNTGELFF	TGTGCCAGAGCGGGACAGGGGAACACCGGGGAGCTGTTTTTT	TRBJ2-2	-	TRBV6-5	TRBD1
CASTHPGGTVNEKLFF	TGTGCCAGCACTCATCCAGGAGGGACAGTTAATGAAAAACTGTTTTTT	TRBJ1-4	-	TRBV7-2	TRBD1
CASSLGDREGGEQFF	TGCGCCAGCAGCTTGGGGGACAGGGAAGGGGGAGAGCAGTTCTTC	TRBJ2-1	-	TRBV5-1	TRBD1
CASSATSGETDTQYF	TGCGCCAGCAGCGCAACTAGCGGGGAGACAGATACGCAGTATTTT	TRBJ2-3	-	TRBV5-1	TRBD2
CASSPGRQGGDGYTF	TGTGCCAGCAGCCCCGGCAGACAGGGCGGCGATGGCTACACCTTC	TRBJ1-2	-	TRBV7-2	TRBD1
CASTGQGLSEQYF	TGTGCCAGCACCGGGCAGGGTCTCAGCGAGCAGTACTTC	TRBJ2-7	-	TRBV6-5	-
CASSQQMAGGEVDTQYF	TGTGCCAGCAGCCAACAAATGGCGGGAGGTGAGGTAGATACGCAGTATTTT	TRBJ2-3	-	TRBV4-2	TRBD2
CASSEYRPGLAGELFF	TGTGCCAGCAGTGAATATCGACCAGGGTTGGCCGGGGAGCTGTTTTTT	TRBJ2-2	-	TRBV25-1	-
CASSPGTGPYEQYF	TGTGCCAGCAGTCCCGGGACAGGGCCCTACGAGCAGTACTTC	TRBJ2-7	few	TRBV27	TRBD1
CASSFAGLEGYTF	TGTGCCAGCAGTTTTGCAGGCCTTGAGGGCTACACCTTC	TRBJ1-2	-	TRBV28	-
CASSSAPDGTYEQYF	TGTGCCAGCAGTTCAGCGCCCGACGGAACCTACGAGCAGTACTTC	TRBJ2-7	few	TRBV28	-
CASSTDGTSGRALGDTQYF	TGTGCCAGTAGTACCGACGGGACTAGCGGGAGGGCCCTCGGAGATACGCAGTATTTT	TRBJ2-3	-	TRBV19	TRBD2
CASSLPGPDEQYF	TGCGCCAGCAGCTTGCCAGGGCCGGACGAGCAGTACTTC	TRBJ2-7	-	TRBV5-1	-
CASSLRHLSNQPQHF	TGCGCCAGCAGCCTTCGACACCTTAGCAATCAGCCCCAGCATTTT	TRBJ1-5	few	TRBV4-1	-
CSVVAGTAYMNTEAFF	TGCAGCGTTGTCGCGGGGACAGCATACATGAACACTGAAGCTTTCTTT	TRBJ1-1	-	TRBV29-1	TRBD1
CASSLNGFGYEQYF	TGTGCCAGCAGTTTGAATGGATTCGGGTACGAGCAGTACTTC	TRBJ2-7	-	TRBV6-6	-
CSVGTGNTEAFF	TGCAGCGTGGGGACAGGCAACACTGAAGCTTTCTTT	TRBJ1-1	-	TRBV29-1	TRBD1
CAISERQGGNTGELFF	TGTGCCATCAGTGAACGTCAGGGGGGGAACACCGGGGAGCTGTTTTTT	TRBJ2-2	-	TRBV10-3	-
CASSVSLEQFF	TGTGCCAGCAGCGTTTCCCTGGAGCAGTTCTTC	TRBJ2-1	-	TRBV7-9	-
CSVVSSYEQYF	TGCAGCGTTGTCAGCTCCTACGAGCAGTACTTC	TRBJ2-7	-	TRBV29-1	-
CASSLALANYGYTF	TGCGCCAGCAGCTTGGCGTTAGCTAACTATGGCTACACCTTC	TRBJ1-2	-	TRBV5-1	-
CASSIGGLSTDTQYF	TGTGCCAGTAGTATAGGGGGACTGAGCACAGATACGCAGTATTTT	TRBJ2-3	-	TRBV19	-
CASSLERSPPDTQYF	TGCGCCAGCAGCTTGGAGCGGAGCCCCCCAGATACGCAGTATTTT	TRBJ2-3	-	TRBV5-1	-
CASRPGTGQHQPQHF	TGTGCCAGCAGACCCGGGACAGGACAGCACCAGCCCCAGCATTTT	TRBJ1-5	-	TRBV2	TRBD1
CASSLSGDGSYEQYF	TGTGCCAGCAGCTTATCGGGGGACGGTTCCTACGAGCAGTACTTC	TRBJ2-7	-	TRBV7-2	-
CASSLAYGQVYEQYF	TGCGCCAGCAGCTTGGCCTACGGACAGGTCTACGAGCAGTACTTC	TRBJ2-7	-	TRBV5-1	TRBD1
CASPRDRRLKANYGYTF	TGTGCCAGCCCCCGGGACAGGCGTCTTAAGGCTAACTATGGCTACACCTTC	TRBJ1-2	few	TRBV5-6	TRBD1
CASSFVHGEGFYGYPF	TGCGCCAGCAGCTTTGTCCATGGCGAGGGATTCTACGGCTACCCCTTC	TRBJ1-2	once	TRBV5-1	-
CASFGTANTGELFF	TGTGCCAGCTTTGGGACAGCGAACACCGGGGAGCTGTTTTTT	TRBJ2-2	-	TRBV7-9	TRBD1
CASSQAGGAGANVLTF	TGCGCCAGCAGCCAAGCAGGGGGTGCTGGGGCCAACGTCCTGACTTTC	TRBJ2-6	many	TRBV4-3	TRBD1
CASSLGWYGTGAGNTIYF	TGTGCCAGCAGCTTGGGATGGTACGGGACAGGGGCTGGAAACACCATATATTTT	TRBJ1-3	-	TRBV5-8	TRBD1
CASSLSSGTTYEQYF	TGCGCCAGCAGTCTGTCATCCGGGACAACCTACGAGCAGTACTTC	TRBJ2-7	-	TRBV5-1	-
CASSLTGESFEQYF	TGTGCCAGCAGCTTAACAGGGGAATCCTTCGAGCAGTACTTC	TRBJ2-7	-	TRBV7-9	TRBD1
CASRTGLAGGYEQYF	TGTGCCAGCAGAACCGGACTAGCGGGAGGTTACGAGCAGTACTTC	TRBJ2-7	-	TRBV2	TRBD2
CASRTGTGGLEQYF	TGTGCCAGCAGAACCGGGACAGGGGGCCTCGAGCAGTACTTC	TRBJ2-7	few	TRBV27	TRBD1
CASSLEGTGQGEAFF	TGTGCCAGCAGCTTAGAGGGGACAGGGCAGGGTGAAGCTTTCTTT	TRBJ1-1	-	TRBV11-2	TRBD1
CASSRTAGGSNQPQHF	TGTGCCAGCAGCCGAACTGCAGGGGGAAGCAATCAGCCCCAGCATTTT	TRBJ1-5	-	TRBV5-6	TRBD1
CAISEQVAVNTEAFF	TGTGCCATCAGTGAACAGGTCGCTGTGAACACTGAAGCTTTCTTT	TRBJ1-1	-	TRBV10-3	-
CASSLRGFRGTHNEQFF	TGTGCCAGCAGCTTAAGGGGTTTCAGGGGGACGCATAATGAGCAGTTCTTC	TRBJ2-1	-	TRBV7-8	TRBD1
CASSLSVGGTYEQYF	TGTGCCAGCAGTTTATCCGTTGGAGGGACCTACGAGCAGTACTTC	TRBJ2-7	once	TRBV27	-
CASSDPTSTDTQYF	TGTGCCAGCAGTGACCCGACAAGCACAGATACGCAGTATTTT	TRBJ2-3	few	TRBV2	-
CASSHVGGGVSTDTQYF	TGCGCCAGCAGCCATGTTGGCGGGGGGGTCTCCACAGATACGCAGTATTTT	TRBJ2-3	-	TRBV4-1	TRBD2
CATAGTTYEQYF	TGTGCCACAGCCGGGACTACCTACGAGCAGTACTTC	TRBJ2-7	-	TRBV15	TRBD2
CASNERSNQPQHF	TGTGCCAGCAACGAGAGGAGCAATCAGCCCCAGCATTTT	TRBJ1-5	once	TRBV6-1	-
CASSLVSASPYGYTF	TGCGCCAGCAGCTTGGTGTCAGCGTCCCCCTATGGCTACACCTTC	TRBJ1-2	-	TRBV5-1	-
CAITQGLGETQYF	TGTGCCATCACCCAGGGTCTGGGAGAGACCCAGTACTTC	TRBJ2-5	-	TRBV10-3	-
CASRGPGRETQYF	TGTGCCAGCAGGGGCCCCGGCCGGGAGACCCAGTACTTC	TRBJ2-5	-	TRBV6-5	-
CSSSLGANEQYF	TGTTCCAGCAGCTTAGGGGCAAACGAGCAGTACTTC	TRBJ2-7	few	TRBV7-9	-
CASNIGPIAGNEQFF	TGTGCCAGTAACATAGGACCAATAGCGGGTAATGAGCAGTTCTTC	TRBJ2-1	few	TRBV19	TRBD2
CASSADGQGDGYTF	TGTGCCAGCAGCGCCGACGGACAGGGGGATGGCTACACCTTC	TRBJ1-2	-	TRBV9	TRBD1
CASSFRAGANVLTF	TGTGCCAGCAGCTTCAGGGCTGGGGCCAACGTCCTGACTTTC	TRBJ2-6	-	TRBV7-9	-
CASSQLTGAKNIQYF	TGTGCCAGCAGCCAACTAACGGGAGCCAAAAACATTCAGTACTTC	TRBJ2-4	-	TRBV5-4	-